The 22 T cell receptor beta chains listed next were all sequenced from one sample in a study of blood T cells in healthy people across ages. For the second PCR, which ran for about 7 to 12 cycles, a sample-barcoded 5' primer and a J-beta primer mix were used. Each CDR3 protein is one row after TCRdb ran MiXCR on the 5' RACE reads. The sample comprises roughly 700,000 distinct CDR3 sequences, roughly 32% of which are singletons, and roughly 15% rests with the top ten. The sequenced sample consisted of blood. These receptors all stem from a woman aged 80 or over in good health.

The chain is built from TRBV10-3 and TRBJ2-5; D is undetermined. The assigned J gene may be wrong: the sequence end matches TRBJ2-7 better. CDR1 is ENHRY and CDR2 is SYGVKD in the germline V gene. The CDR3 has 13 residues. This CDR3 is CATNDSVHYEQYF. The CDR3, as DNA: TGTGCCACCAATGACTCGGTCCACTACGAGCAGTACTTC.

There are many counts of this clonotype. The chain couples TRBV25-1 to TRBJ2-7, with D maybe TRBD1 (5 bases). CDR3 length equals 13 residues. Deletions cut 4 bases from V and 4 bases from J, with 11 bases between. Germline-derived CDR1 and CDR2 are MGHDK and SYGVNS. Here the CDR3 DNA reads TGTGCCAGCAGTGTCAGGGTTGGGTACGAGCAGTACTTC. Translated: CASSVRVGYEQYF.

V usage is TRBV10-2 and J usage is TRBJ2-5; 7 bases are a match to TRBD1. The J call may be incorrect, as the DNA end agrees better with TRBJ2-7. CDR1 and CDR2 from the germline V gene are WSHSY and SAAADI. The CDR3 runs to 15 residues. The CDR3 loop reads CASSAWAGGSYEQYF. The CDR3 nucleotides read TGCGCCAGCAGTGCGTGGGCAGGGGGCTCCTACGAGCAGTACTTC.

The chain joins TRBV7-6 to TRBJ2-7; TRBD2 matches at 8 bases. Germline CDR1 is SGHVS and CDR2 is FNYEAQ. CDR3 size: 12 residues. J was trimmed by 10 bases and V by 5 bases; bases with no gene match: 7. In nucleotides, the CDR3 is TGTGCCAGCAGCCCGGGGGGGGGGCCCCAGTACTTC. This codes for CASSPGGGPQYF.

This clonotype was picked up many times. The chain's CDR3 is CSVELSGGVSYEQYF. The CDR3 nucleotides are TGCAGCGTTGAACTGTCAGGGGGGGTCTCCTACGAGCAGTACTTC. The chain recombines TRBV29-1 with TRBJ2-7; either TRBD1 or TRBD2 may fit D (7 bases each). Deletions cut 2 bases from V and 0 bases from J, with 14 bases between. This CDR3 comprises 15 residues. Germline lookup yields CDR1 SQVTM and CDR2 ANQGSEA.

This clonotype was seen just once. V is TRBV10-3 and J is TRBJ2-7, with TRBD1 identical over 11 bases. Germline V gene sequence: CDR1 ENHRY, CDR2 SYGVKD. The V gene end was trimmed by 5 bases and the J gene end by 3 bases; junction bases not matched to a gene: 3. This CDR3 has 14 amino acids. The CDR3 loop reads CAISYGTGGYEQYF. The DNA of the CDR3 is TGTGCCATCAGTTACGGGACAGGGGGCTACGAGCAGTACTTC.

This clonotype was observed a few times. J is TRBJ2-2 and V is TRBV28, with D uncertain. Germline values: CDR1 MDHEN, CDR2 SYDVKM. Trimming pared 6 bases from V and 6 bases from J, leaving 11 bases between. CDR3 size: 13 residues. In nucleotides, the CDR3 is TGTGCCAGCAGCTCGACCGTCCCCGGGGAGCTGTTTTTT. This encodes CASSSTVPGELFF. The variable domain in full, with the rest retrieved from reference TRBV28 and TRBJ2-2, is DVKVTQSSRYLVKRTGEKVFLECVQDMDHENMFWYRQDPGLGLRLIYFSYDVKMKEKGDIPEGYSVSREKKERFSLILESASTNQTSMYLCASSSTVPGELFFGEGSRLTVL.

This clonotype was recorded at least ten times. The V call is TRBV7-6, the J call TRBJ2-3, with no clear D. The CDR3 length is 13 residues. The germline CDR1 and CDR2 sequences are SGHVS and FNYEAQ. Trimming pared 5 bases from V and 1 base from J, leaving 7 bases between. CDR3 sequence (DNA): TGTGCCAGCAGCGTCTCGCGCACAGATACGCAGTATTTT. It codes for CASSVSRTDTQYF.

The V and J genes are TRBV18 and TRBJ1-4; unclear D gene. The CDR3 has 16 amino acids. Per the germline V gene, CDR1 is KGHSH and CDR2 is LQKENI. V lost 2 bases to trimming and J lost 0 bases, with 10 bases between them. CDR3 sequence reads: CASSPDISATNEKLFF. CDR3 bases: TGTGCCAGCTCACCAGACATTTCGGCAACTAATGAAAAACTGTTTTTT.

The V gene is TRBV5-1, the J gene TRBJ1-1, with 7 positions matching TRBD1. CDR3 length: 17 amino acids. V lost 0 bases and J lost 2; bases outside the gene matches: 10. Germline V gene data show CDR1 as SGHRS and CDR2 as YFSETQ. CDR3 nucleotides: TGCGCCAGCAGCTTGGACGTAATTGGGACAGCTAACACTGAAGCTTTCTTT. This codes for CASSLDVIGTANTEAFF.

This rearrangement joins TRBV6-4 to TRBJ2-3, with D perhaps matching TRBD1 (5 bases). CDR3 length: 15 residues. CDR1 and CDR2 (germline): MRHNA, SNTAGT. V was shortened by 7 bases and J by 0 bases, with 14 bases between the two germline ends. The CDR3 region has the DNA TGTGCCAGCAAACACCGTGACAGTAGCACAGATACGCAGTATTTT. Its translation: CASKHRDSSTDTQYF.

The chain carries TRBV15 and TRBJ2-7, with D unresolved. The V and J ends lost 4 bases and 4 bases respectively, with 14 bases between them. The CDR3 totals 14 residues. The germline gives CDR1 LNHNV, CDR2 YYDKDF (reference sequence). CDR3 bases: TGTGCCACCAGCAATCCTGGGGTTAGGTACGAGCAGTACTTC. The encoded protein is CATSNPGVRYEQYF.

The rearrangement links TRBV20-1 to TRBJ2-1; possibly TRBD2 for D (5 bases). Trimming took 1 base from V and 10 from J, leaving 11 bases between them. The CDR3 totals 12 residues. CDR1 is DFQATT, CDR2 SNEGSKA, per germline (reference sequence). The chain's CDR3 is CSARVLDLEQFF. The DNA for the CDR3 is TGCAGTGCTAGAGTACTAGATCTCGAGCAGTTCTTC.

This chain uses TRBV20-1 with TRBJ1-1; tentatively, D is TRBD1 (5 bases). The CDR3 spans 14 residues. V dropped 1 base and J dropped 4 bases, with 13 bases sitting between them. The germline CDR1 and CDR2 sequences are DFQATT and SNEGSKA (reference sequence). CDR3 protein: CSARGSAGTTEAFF. DNA for the CDR3: TGCAGTGCTAGAGGGAGTGCGGGGACCACTGAAGCTTTCTTT.

The sample holds many counts of this clonotype. The rearrangement joins TRBV5-1 to TRBJ2-7, with 9 bases lining up with TRBD1. The CDR3 runs 15 residues. Trimming removed 4 bases from V and 9 bases from J; junction bases left unmatched: 14. Germline CDR1 and CDR2: SGHRS and YFSETQ. The CDR3 bases are TGCGCCAGCAGCCATAAATCGCGGGACAGGGAAGGGCAGTACTTC. It is translated as CASSHKSRDREGQYF.

This clonotype was seen just once. This chain joins TRBV20-1 and TRBJ1-2; no reliable D call. The ends were cut back, 1 base at V and 2 bases at J, with 14 bases in the middle. The CDR3 is 15 residues long. Germline loops: CDR1 DFQATT, CDR2 SNEGSKA (reference sequence). The CDR3 spells CSARVGSGLNYGYTF. In DNA, the CDR3 is TGCAGTGCTAGAGTAGGTTCAGGTCTAAACTATGGCTACACCTTC.

Many counts were recorded for this clonotype. The chain is built from TRBV7-9 and TRBJ1-2, with D perhaps matching TRBD1 (5 bases). The CDR3 extends over 13 amino acids. Deletions cut 10 bases from V and 3 bases from J, with 15 bases between. The germline V gene encodes CDR1 SEHNR and CDR2 FQNEAQ (reference sequence). CDR3 sequence: CATPMQGHYGYTF. In nucleotides, the CDR3 is TGTGCCACCCCCATGCAGGGACACTATGGCTACACCTTC.

This clonotype was detected many times. This sequence joins TRBV5-1 and TRBJ2-1; TRBD2 aligns across 8 bases. V trimming: 3 bases; J trimming: 3 bases; junction bases outside the gene matches: 5. This CDR3 is built from 15 residues. Looked up from germline, CDR1 is SGHRS and CDR2 is YFSETQ. The CDR3 loop reads CASSSGGTSYNEQFF. CDR3 coding DNA: TGCGCCAGCAGCTCGGGAGGGACTAGCTACAATGAGCAGTTCTTC.

A word on this clonotype: A much more abundant neighbour one base away suggests this may be a read error. This sequence joins TRBV20-1 and TRBJ1-1; maybe TRBD1 (5 bases). V dropped 7 bases and J dropped 8 bases, with 17 bases sitting between them. This CDR3 is 12 amino acids long. The germline CDR1 and CDR2 sequences are DFQATT and SNEGSKA (reference sequence). The CDR3 nucleotides are TGCAGTGTGGCGGAGAGGGGAGAGGAAGCTTTCTTT. Amino acids: CSVAERGEEAFF.

The genes are TRBV11-2 and TRBJ1-1; the D is unclear. This CDR3 is 16 amino acids long. V lost 1 base and J lost 1, with 13 bases in between. Germline CDR1 is SGHAT and CDR2 is FQNNGV. In nucleotides, the CDR3 is TGTGCCAGCAGCTTAGTCCCCGACATAGCGAACACTGAAGCTTTCTTT. This translates into CASSLVPDIANTEAFF.

This chain links TRBV7-9 with TRBJ2-1; D may be TRBD2 (5 bases). This CDR3 comprises 14 residues. Germline-derived CDR1 and CDR2 are SEHNR and FQNEAQ (reference sequence). Trimming removed 5 bases at V and 6 bases at J, with 14 bases between. CDR3 nucleotides: TGTGCCAGCAGCCTAAGACAACGGGGCAATGAGCAGTTCTTC. Its protein product is CASSLRQRGNEQFF.

Many counts were recorded for this clonotype. In DNA, the CDR3 is TGTGCCAGCACTCTCGGGCCGGGGGGCGTTACTAATGAGCAGTTCTTC. It encodes CASTLGPGGVTNEQFF. The chain employs TRBV6-2 or TRBV6-3 and TRBJ2-1; maybe TRBD2 (7 bases). Germline CDR1 and CDR2: MNHEY and SVGEGT. CDR3 length: 16 residues. V was shortened by 7 bases and J by 7 bases, with 23 bases between the two germline ends.